These T cell receptor beta chains were read from a single sample in a study of T cell responses to AZD1222 COVID-19 vaccine. TCRdb's table, derived via immunoSEQ multiplex PCR, lists solely in-frame clones and lacks some. The repertoire holds 160,000 or so clones, roughly nine tenths seen once, with under 2.5% in the top ten. Sequences were derived from peripheral blood, sampled on day 0 of AZD1222 vaccination. These receptors were collected from an adult in good health. Both conserved end residues are part of each CDR3. The order of the fields is CDR3 DNA, CDR3 protein, J gene, clone size, D gene, V gene. A D gene is named only where the DNA matches it firmly. Rows may omit the clone size; those that give it use once, few, many or a size class.

cdr3_nt: TGTGCCAGCAGTCCTAGCGGGAGAGACTACGAGCAGTACTTC; cdr3_aa: CASSPSGRDYEQYF; j_call: TRBJ2-7; clone_size: .; d_call: TRBD2; v_call: TRBV6-5
cdr3_nt: TGTGCCAGTAGTCCCCGGGGCTATGGCTACACCTTC; cdr3_aa: CASSPRGYGYTF; j_call: TRBJ1-2; clone_size: .; d_call: .; v_call: TRBV19
cdr3_nt: TGTGCCAGCAGCAGGACTAGTTACAATGAGCAGTTCTTC; cdr3_aa: CASSRTSYNEQFF; j_call: TRBJ2-1; clone_size: .; d_call: TRBD2; v_call: TRBV7-2
cdr3_nt: TGTGCCAGCAGTTTATTGCTCGGGACAGGCCGAGTTGAGGCCAACGTCCTGACTTTC; cdr3_aa: CASSLLLGTGRVEANVLTF; j_call: TRBJ2-6; clone_size: .; d_call: TRBD1; v_call: TRBV27
cdr3_nt: TGTGCCTGGAGTGTAGACACCGCGGGGCCCCTCCACTTT; cdr3_aa: CAWSVDTAGPLHF; j_call: TRBJ1-6; clone_size: .; d_call: .; v_call: TRBV30
cdr3_nt: TGTGCCAGCAGCCACCTTGCGGGCCCGGGTAACACCGGGGAGCTGTTTTTT; cdr3_aa: CASSHLAGPGNTGELFF; j_call: TRBJ2-2; clone_size: .; d_call: .; v_call: TRBV7-9
cdr3_nt: TGCGCCAGCAGTGAGGCTCCAGCGAACACCGGGGAGCTGTTTTTT; cdr3_aa: CASSEAPANTGELFF; j_call: TRBJ2-2; clone_size: .; d_call: .; v_call: TRBV10-2
cdr3_nt: TGTGCCAGCAGGCCAGGGGGCATAGAGACCCAGTACTTC; cdr3_aa: CASRPGGIETQYF; j_call: TRBJ2-5; clone_size: few; d_call: TRBD1; v_call: TRBV28
cdr3_nt: TGTGCCAGCAGCCTGGACCTCAGGACCTATGGCTACACCTTC; cdr3_aa: CASSLDLRTYGYTF; j_call: TRBJ1-2; clone_size: few; d_call: .; v_call: TRBV5-4
cdr3_nt: TGTGCCAGCAGCCCACGCCGCAACGTCGGGGAAAAACTGTTTTTT; cdr3_aa: CASSPRRNVGEKLFF; j_call: TRBJ1-4; clone_size: .; d_call: .; v_call: TRBV11-1
cdr3_nt: TGTGCCAGCAGTGAAGGGCAGGGAGCTTTCTATGGCTACACCTTC; cdr3_aa: CASSEGQGAFYGYTF; j_call: TRBJ1-2; clone_size: .; d_call: .; v_call: TRBV2
cdr3_nt: TGTGCCAGCAGCTTGCCGGACAGGTTCGGGGAGACCCAGTACTTC; cdr3_aa: CASSLPDRFGETQYF; j_call: TRBJ2-5; clone_size: .; d_call: TRBD1; v_call: TRBV9
cdr3_nt: TGCGCCAGCAGCCCCGGACAGGGAAGGTCGAACACCGGGGAGCTGTTTTTT; cdr3_aa: CASSPGQGRSNTGELFF; j_call: TRBJ2-2; clone_size: .; d_call: TRBD1; v_call: TRBV4-3
cdr3_nt: TGTGCCAGCAGCTTAGAGGCGGGGATCTCCTACGAGCAGTACTTC; cdr3_aa: CASSLEAGISYEQYF; j_call: TRBJ2-7; clone_size: .; d_call: .; v_call: TRBV7-2
cdr3_nt: TGCAGTGCTAGAGATAAGGACGAGCAGTACTTC; cdr3_aa: CSARDKDEQYF; j_call: TRBJ2-7; clone_size: .; d_call: .; v_call: TRBV20-1